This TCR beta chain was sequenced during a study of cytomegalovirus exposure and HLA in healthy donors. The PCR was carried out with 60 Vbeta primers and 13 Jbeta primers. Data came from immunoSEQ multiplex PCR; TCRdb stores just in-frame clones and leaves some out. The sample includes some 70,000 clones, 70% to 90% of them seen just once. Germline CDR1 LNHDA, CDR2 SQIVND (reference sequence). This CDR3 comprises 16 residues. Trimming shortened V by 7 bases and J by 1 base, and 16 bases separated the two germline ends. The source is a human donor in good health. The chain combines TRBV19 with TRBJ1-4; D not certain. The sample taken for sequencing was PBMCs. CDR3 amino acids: CASKRSGFGTNEKLFF. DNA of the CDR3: TGTGCCAGTAAGAGGTCTGGATTCGGAACTAATGAAAAACTGTTTTTT.